This T cell receptor (beta chain) was documented in a study of PD-1 blockade in classical Hodgkin lymphoma. Study overall: Every 2 weeks, patients got 3 mg/kg intravenous nivolumab. General study points: CD4+ but not CD8+ TCR diversity rose significantly by C4D1. What drove the repertoire differences, possibly disease activity or prior therapy, has not been defined. Some patients began nivolumab under 1 year after ASCT. These patients were excluded from later analyses.

The time point: cycle 4 day 1 (C4D1), after five to seven weeks of nivolumab. All patients experienced relapse after autologous stem cell transplantation, and brentuximab vedotin exposure was variable. The CDR3 runs to 13 residues. CDR1 is SGHRS, CDR2 YFSETQ, per germline. The V end lost 1 base, the J end lost 1 base, and 5 bases lay between the germline ends. Notes on this clone: Its target is unknown. The sample has other DNA sequences that encode this CDR3 too.

The repertoire was sequenced with immunoSEQ multiplex PCR; TCRdb's copy has only in-frame clones and lacks some. The sample gives over 50,000 clones, roughly 87% of which show up once; 6.5% to 9% is in the top ten. V is TRBV5-1 and J is TRBJ2-5; D call uncertain. The sequence was collected from a human donor with classical Hodgkin lymphoma. The sample consisted of peripheral blood mononuclear cells (PBMCs), taken before the fourth cycle of nivolumab. CDR3 in DNA: TGCGCCAGCAGCTTGTCGGGCCAAGAGACCCAGTACTTC. It is translated as CASSLSGQETQYF. The whole variable domain, filled in from reference TRBV5-1 and TRBJ2-5, reads KAGVTQTPRYLIKTRGQQVTLSCSPISGHRSVSWYQQTPGQGLQFLFEYFSETQRNKGNFPGRFSGRQFSNSRSEMNVSTLELGDSALYLCASSLSGQETQYFGPGTRLLVL.